These T cell receptor beta chains were read from a single sample in a study of cytomegalovirus exposure and HLA in healthy donors. The data were produced by immunoSEQ multiplex PCR, yet TCRdb's version contains in-frame clones alone and is incomplete. Of around 60,000 clones detected, about nine tenths appear once; the ten largest clones hold approximately 3%. Specimen: PBMCs. These receptor sequences come from a man younger than 35 in good health and CMV-seronegative. Each CDR3 is given with its conserved first and last residue. Fields, in order: D gene, clone size, J gene, V gene, CDR3 DNA, CDR3 protein. A D gene is named only where the DNA matches it firmly. Clone size is shown for a subset of rows, as once, few, many or a class of expanded clone.

TRBD2 | - | TRBJ2-5 | TRBV5-1 | TGCGCCAGCAGACAGCGGGGAATACTTCAAGAGACCCAGTACTTC | CASRQRGILQETQYF
TRBD1 | - | TRBJ1-3 | TRBV6-1 | TGTGCCAGCAATAGGGACAGGGTTGGAAACACCATATATTTT | CASNRDRVGNTIYF
TRBD1 | - | TRBJ2-3 | TRBV2 | TGTGCCAGCAGACAGGGGAGAAGCACAGATACGCAGTATTTT | CASRQGRSTDTQYF
TRBD2 | - | TRBJ2-3 | TRBV2 | TGTGCCGGTTCGCTAGCGGGAGTTTCAGATACGCAGTATTTT | CAGSLAGVSDTQYF
- | - | TRBJ2-2 | TRBV29-1 | TGCAGCGTTGAAGGGCCCGGGGAGCTGTTTTTT | CSVEGPGELFF
- | once | TRBJ2-7 | TRBV10-3 | TGTGCCATCTCCCAGGGGCCACTCTACGAGCAGTACTTC | CAISQGPLYEQYF
TRBD2 | - | TRBJ2-7 | TRBV25-1 | TGTGCCAGCCGCAGCGGGAGAGTCTCCTACGAGCAGTACTTC | CASRSGRVSYEQYF
- | once | TRBJ2-6 | TRBV6-1 | TGTGCCAGCAGTGAAGCGACAAGTCCCTGGTACTCTGGGGCCAACGTCCTGACTTTC | CASSEATSPWYSGANVLTF
TRBD1 | - | TRBJ1-2 | TRBV28 | TGTGCCAGCAGTACCCCGGGACAGGGGCCCACTAACTATGGCTACACCTTC | CASSTPGQGPTNYGYTF
TRBD1 | - | TRBJ1-2 | TRBV28 | TGTGCCAGCAGCCTCACGGGACAGATCTATGGCTACACCTTC | CASSLTGQIYGYTF
TRBD2 | - | TRBJ2-1 | TRBV4-1 | TGCGCCAGCAGCCGAGATACCCCGGGGGGAGCTCGCAATGAGCAGTTCTTC | CASSRDTPGGARNEQFF
- | once | TRBJ1-5 | TRBV19 | TGTGCCAGTAGTATGGGGACTTCAAACAATCAGCCCCAGCATTTT | CASSMGTSNNQPQHF
TRBD2 | - | TRBJ2-3 | TRBV6-6 | TGTGCCAGCAGTTCCACTAGCGTAGGGGCAGATACGCAGTATTTT | CASSSTSVGADTQYF
- | - | TRBJ1-5 | TRBV18 | TGTGCCAGCTCACCTGGGACAAAGAATCAGCCCCAGCATTTT | CASSPGTKNQPQHF
- | - | TRBJ2-7 | TRBV5-6 | TGTGCCAGCAGCTTGGGTTTTAGCCGCCGGGCCTACGAGCAGTACTTC | CASSLGFSRRAYEQYF
TRBD1 | - | TRBJ1-3 | TRBV5-1 | TGCGCCAGCAGCTTGTTGACAGGGGCTGGAAACACCATATATTTT | CASSLLTGAGNTIYF
- | - | TRBJ1-1 | TRBV28 | TGTGCCAGCAGTCAGACAGGGAACACTGAAGCTTTCTTT | CASSQTGNTEAFF
- | - | TRBJ2-1 | TRBV30 | TGTGCCTGGAGTGTCCTTCTGAGCTCCTACAATGAGCAGTTCTTC | CAWSVLLSSYNEQFF
- | - | TRBJ1-1 | TRBV19 | TGTGCCAGCGGGGGGAGGGTAGCTGAAGCTTTCTTT | CASGGRVAEAFF
TRBD2 | - | TRBJ2-1 | TRBV5-1 | TGCGCCAGCAGTCTCACTAGCGGGGGCTCCTACAATGAGCAGTTCTTC | CASSLTSGGSYNEQFF
TRBD2 | - | TRBJ2-2 | TRBV10-1 | TGCGCCAGCAGTGAGTCGAGGCTAGCGGGAACCGGGGAGCTGTTTTTT | CASSESRLAGTGELFF
- | - | TRBJ1-1 | TRBV5-6 | TGTGCCAGCAGCTTGGAATCGGAGTTCGCTGAAGCTTTCTTT | CASSLESEFAEAFF
TRBD1 | - | TRBJ2-7 | TRBV7-2 | TGTGCCAGCAGTTCGGACAGGGGCACCTACGAGCAGTACTTC | CASSSDRGTYEQYF
- | - | TRBJ2-7 | TRBV6-1 | TGTGCCAGCTCCCGCGGGCCCTCTGGGTCCGAGCAGTACTTC | CASSRGPSGSEQYF
TRBD2 | few | TRBJ2-1 | TRBV14 | TGTGCCAGCAGCCATGGACTAGCGTCTGAGCAGTTCTTC | CASSHGLASEQFF
- | - | TRBJ2-7 | TRBV7-2 | TGTGCCAGCAGCTTAGAAAGACACTCCTACGAGCAGTACTTC | CASSLERHSYEQYF
TRBD2 | - | TRBJ2-1 | TRBV16 | TGTGCCAGCAGCCCAACAGGGACTAGCGGGAGGAACTACAATGAGCAGTTCTTC | CASSPTGTSGRNYNEQFF
TRBD1 | few | TRBJ2-7 | TRBV2 | TGTGCCAGCAGGCCGGACAGGGGTGATGAGCAGTACTTC | CASRPDRGDEQYF
- | - | TRBJ1-1 | TRBV6-5 | TGTGCCAGCAGTTACTCAGGGGCCAGGGGCAACACTGAAGCTTTCTTT | CASSYSGARGNTEAFF
- | - | TRBJ2-5 | TRBV5-1 | TGCGCCAGCAGCCCGGGGTCCGCCCAAGAGACCCAGTACTTC | CASSPGSAQETQYF
TRBD1 | - | TRBJ2-3 | TRBV18 | TGTGCCAGCTCACCACGGACAGGGGGAACAGATACGCAGTATTTT | CASSPRTGGTDTQYF
TRBD2 | - | TRBJ2-1 | TRBV10-1 | TGCGCCAGCAGTGAAAGCGGGAGTACAGGAATCGATGAGCAGTTCTTC | CASSESGSTGIDEQFF
TRBD2 | - | TRBJ2-1 | TRBV7-2 | TGTGCCAGCAGCCCGGGACTAGCATATCGGGAGCAGTTCTTC | CASSPGLAYREQFF
TRBD2 | once | TRBJ2-1 | TRBV7-6 | TGTGCCAGCAGCCAGGCTAGCGGAGAGATCTACAATGAGCAGTTCTTC | CASSQASGEIYNEQFF
TRBD2 | - | TRBJ2-5 | TRBV4-1 | TGCGCCAGCAGCCAAGATTGGCCTAGCGGGAAAGGGACCCAGTACTTC | CASSQDWPSGKGTQYF